The 17 T cell receptor beta chains presented below share a single source sample, sequenced in a study of cytomegalovirus exposure and HLA in healthy donors (dated by TCRdb to the late 2010s). Libraries came from the immunoSEQ multiplex PCR assay. This immuneACCESS table, as held by TCRdb, lists in-frame sequences with V and J called but not all clones. Of the missing ones, under half trace to an unresolved V gene in checked studies; the others have no known cause. This sample comprises roughly 62,000 clones, about 91% of them detected only once. In total, the top ten clones hold about 2% of the sample. Input material: PBMCs. Receptors were obtained from a woman aged 25 to 39 in good health and CMV-seronegative.

The CDR3 loop reads CASSSLAGGLYEQYF. The CDR3 DNA is TGTGCCAGCAGTTCCCTAGCGGGAGGGCTCTACGAGCAGTACTTC. The gene calls are TRBV27 and TRBJ2-7, with TRBD2 identical over 12 bases. J lost 3 bases, V lost 4 bases, and 4 bases had no gene match. Germline V gene data show CDR1 as MNHEY and CDR2 as SMNVEV (reference sequence). The CDR3 loop spans 15 amino acids.

This chain joins TRBV5-5 and TRBJ2-3; D call uncertain. This CDR3 has 12 amino acids. V was pared by 3 bases and J by 2 bases, with 4 bases between. CDR1 is SGHKS, CDR2 YYEKEE, per germline (reference sequence). CDR3 nucleotides: TGTGCCAGCAGCTCGTACACAGATACGCAGTATTTT. This translates into CASSSYTDTQYF.

The V call is TRBV6-1, the J call TRBJ1-2; 10 nucleotides agree with TRBD1. The CDR3 runs 13 residues. CDR1 and CDR2 from the germline V gene are MNHNS and SASEGT. V shed 6 bases, J shed 7 bases, and the junction held 5 bases outside the gene matches. As DNA, the CDR3 is TGTGCCAGCAGCCGACAGGGGGCGCTTGGCTACACCTTC. This gives the protein CASSRQGALGYTF.

The chain links TRBV6-1 to TRBJ2-1, with a possible D match to TRBD1 (6 bases). The CDR3 runs 12 residues. Trimming pared 6 bases from V and 9 bases from J, leaving 12 bases between. The V gene's germline CDR1 is MNHNS and CDR2 SASEGT. The CDR3 loop is CASSQTGTEQFF. DNA of the CDR3: TGTGCCAGCAGCCAGACAGGAACTGAGCAGTTCTTC.

This sequence joins TRBV9 and TRBJ1-4; D is perhaps TRBD1 (5 bases). Germline assignment: CDR1 SGDLS and CDR2 YYNGEE. Trimming shortened V by 3 bases and J by 6 bases, and 12 bases separated the two germline ends. The CDR3 is 14 amino acids. CDR3 DNA: TGTGCCAGCAGCGAAAGGGGTTTCGATGAAAAACTGTTTTTT. This encodes CASSERGFDEKLFF. Complete variable domain (other parts from reference TRBV9 and TRBJ1-4): DSGVTQTPKHLITATGQRVTLRCSPRSGDLSVYWYQQSLDQGLQFLIQYYNGEERAKGNILERFSAQQFPDLHSELNLSSLELGDSALYFCASSERGFDEKLFFGSGTQLSVL.

Comments on this clone: Germline and junction disagree at one end, which may indicate a read error. J is TRBJ2-3 and V is TRBV2, with TRBD2 identical over 8 bases. Germline assignment: CDR1 SNHLY and CDR2 FYNNEI. This CDR3 contains 12 residues. The CDR3 nucleotides read TGTGCCAGCACGCCAGCGGGAGATGCGCAGTATTTT. It yields the protein CASTPAGDAQYF.

The chain links TRBV7-6 to TRBJ2-5; 8 bases match TRBD1. The CDR3 sequence is 15 residues long. Germline V gene lookup returns CDR1 SGHVS and CDR2 FNYEAQ. The trim removed 3 bases at V and 1 base at J, leaving 4 bases unmatched. The CDR3 DNA sequence: TGTGCCAGCAGCTTGGGGACAGGACCCCAAGAGACCCAGTACTTC. This codes for CASSLGTGPQETQYF. Combining the CDR3 with reference TRBV7-6 and TRBJ2-5 gives the whole variable domain GAGVSQSPRYKVTKRGQDVALRCDPISGHVSLYWYRQALGQGPEFLTYFNYEAQQDKSGLPNDRFSAERPEGSISTLTIQRTEQRDSAMYRCASSLGTGPQETQYFGPGTRLLVL.

The rearrangement uses TRBV11-2 and TRBJ2-7, with D possibly TRBD2 on 5 matching bases. The CDR3 has 16 residues. Germline CDR1 and CDR2: SGHAT and FQNNGV. V lost 3 bases and J 5 bases, leaving 20 bases between the germline ends. This chain's CDR3 is CASSFHTRGRGNEQYF. CDR3 coding DNA: TGTGCCAGCAGCTTTCATACCCGAGGAAGAGGGAACGAGCAGTACTTC.

This clone was found a few times. CDR3 region: CASSPGLTGPQHF. CDR3 DNA: TGTGCCAGCTCACCAGGCCTCACGGGGCCCCAGCATTTT. J is TRBJ1-5 and V is TRBV18, with D hard to call. V was trimmed by 2 bases and J by 9 bases, leaving 11 bases between them. This CDR3 region has 13 residues. CDR1 and CDR2 from the germline V gene are KGHSH and LQKENI.

This sequence joins TRBV6-1 and TRBJ1-2, with 7 bases matching TRBD1. The trim removed 1 base at V and 4 bases at J, leaving 6 bases unmatched. The CDR3 runs 15 residues. Germline V gives CDR1 MNHNS, CDR2 SASEGT. CDR3 residues: CASSEEGAGVYGYTF. CDR3 DNA: TGTGCCAGCAGTGAAGAGGGGGCTGGTGTCTATGGCTACACCTTC.

This rearrangement joins TRBV6-5 to TRBJ2-2; 7 bases map to TRBD2. Germline CDR1 is MNHEY and CDR2 is SVGAGI. The CDR3 consists of 16 residues. V gave up 4 bases and J gave up 2 bases; unmatched junction bases: 7. CDR3 sequence (DNA): TGTGCCAGCAGTTGGTCTCGCGGGAGTAACACCGGGGAGCTGTTTTTT. It yields the protein CASSWSRGSNTGELFF.

This clone was recorded only once. This sequence joins TRBV5-1 and TRBJ2-1; 12 bases map to TRBD2. V trimming: 4 bases; J trimming: 1 base; junction bases outside the gene matches: 3. CDR3 length: 16 amino acids. CDR1 is SGHRS and CDR2 is YFSETQ in the germline V gene. The CDR3 coding sequence is TGCGCCAGCAGCGCGACTAGCGGGAGTTCCTACAATGAGCAGTTCTTC. It translates to CASSATSGSSYNEQFF.

The rearrangement links TRBV5-6 to TRBJ1-5; 7 bases align to TRBD1. V lost 4 bases and J lost 0; bases outside the gene matches: 10. Germline loops: CDR1 SGHDT, CDR2 YYEEEE. CDR3 size: 17 residues. Here the CDR3 reads CASSADRAIISNQPQHF. The DNA of the CDR3 is TGTGCCAGCAGCGCCGACAGGGCGATTATTAGCAATCAGCCCCAGCATTTT.

The chain couples TRBV5-5 to TRBJ2-1, with D perhaps matching TRBD1 (5 bases). The V gene's germline CDR1 is SGHKS and CDR2 YYEKEE (reference sequence). V lost 6 bases to trimming and J lost 10 bases, with 17 bases between them. CDR3 length: 13 residues. CDR3 DNA: TGTGCCAGCATCGATGCCTGGACATCCGAGCAGTTCTTC. Translation gives CASIDAWTSEQFF.

The chain joins TRBV6-6 to TRBJ2-1, with 9 positions matching TRBD2. The ends lost 5 bases at V and 7 bases at J; junction bases unmatched: 9. The germline V gene encodes CDR1 MNHNY and CDR2 SVGAGI (reference sequence). The CDR3 is made up of 15 amino acids. CDR3 region: CASSRREGQRNEQFF. The CDR3 region has the DNA TGTGCCAGCAGTCGGCGGGAGGGCCAGAGGAATGAGCAGTTCTTC.

V gene TRBV7-9 combines with J gene TRBJ2-7; TRBD2 matches 8 bases. The CDR3 loop spans 15 amino acids. V gave up 3 bases and J gave up 6 bases; unmatched junction bases: 10. Germline CDR1 reads SEHNR; CDR2 reads FQNEAQ (reference sequence). CDR3 DNA sequence: TGTGCCAGCAGCTTTTTTCCAGCGGGAGAACGCGAGCAGTACTTC. Residues: CASSFFPAGEREQYF.

The rearrangement links TRBV7-9 to TRBJ2-7, with 8 bases matching TRBD1. The CDR3 is 15 residues long. With V trimmed by 5 bases and J by 5 bases, 11 bases remained unmatched. The germline V gene encodes CDR1 SEHNR and CDR2 FQNEAQ (reference sequence). CDR3 DNA: TGTGCCAGCAGCCCGCGGACAGGGAGAACGGACGAGCAGTACTTC. It translates to CASSPRTGRTDEQYF. Based on the CDR3 plus reference TRBV7-9 and TRBJ2-7, the full variable domain is DTGVSQNPRHKITKRGQNVTFRCDPISEHNRLYWYRQTLGQGPEFLTYFQNEAQLEKSRLLSDRFSAERPKGSFSTLEIQRTEQGDSAMYLCASSPRTGRTDEQYFGPGTRLTVT.